This T cell receptor (beta chain) was recorded in a study of blood T cell repertoires in COVID-19. Profiled with immunoSEQ multiplex PCR; TCRdb holds only in-frame clones, not every one. Among about 230,000 clones listed, about 85% were seen once. The receptor comes from a man aged 25-45 years who had recovered from COVID-19. Specimen: PBMCs or T cells enriched from blood (not recorded which).

The DNA of the CDR3 is TGTGCCAGCCGACTAGCGGGGGGGCCAAGCTCCTACAATGAGCAGTTCTTC. Translation gives CASRLAGGPSSYNEQFF. The chain links TRBV27 to TRBJ2-1; the match to TRBD2 covers 14 bases. CDR1 is MNHEY and CDR2 is SMNVEV in the germline V gene (reference sequence). J was trimmed by 0 bases and V by 8 bases; bases with no gene match: 6. The CDR3 covers 17 residues.